The clone carrying this T cell receptor (beta chain) was detected ten times or more. The data stem from a study of regulatory T cells in long-lasting Graves disease. The time point here: newly diagnosed GD, antithyroid drugs for less than 3 months. RNA isolated from PBMCs was used to make the TCR library. Graves' disease diagnoses used American Thyroid Association guidelines. A peripheral blood sample, 7 to 9.5 milliliters in volume, was drawn into EDTA tubes. Building the TCR beta libraries relied on iRepertoire HTBI primers, and CDR3 regions underwent Arm-PCR. TCRdb itself ran the multiplex PCR reads through MiXCR, one entry per CDR3 protein. Altogether fewer than 350,000 distinct CDR3 sequences are present, over 15% being singletons, with the ten largest covering about two fifths. Between the trimmed V and J ends, which lost 4 bases and 0 bases, there was a span of 5 bases. Germline lookup yields CDR1 DFQATT and CDR2 SNEGSKA (reference sequence). The CDR3 is 12 amino acids.

This material consisted of peripheral blood mononuclear cells (PBMCs), taken at new diagnosis, from a patient treated with antithyroid drugs. The clonotype originates from a female donor with Graves disease. This chain uses TRBV20-1 with TRBJ2-3; no firm D call. CDR3 protein: CSATPSTDTQYF. In DNA form, the CDR3 reads TGCAGTGCTACCCCTAGCACAGATACGCAGTATTTT.